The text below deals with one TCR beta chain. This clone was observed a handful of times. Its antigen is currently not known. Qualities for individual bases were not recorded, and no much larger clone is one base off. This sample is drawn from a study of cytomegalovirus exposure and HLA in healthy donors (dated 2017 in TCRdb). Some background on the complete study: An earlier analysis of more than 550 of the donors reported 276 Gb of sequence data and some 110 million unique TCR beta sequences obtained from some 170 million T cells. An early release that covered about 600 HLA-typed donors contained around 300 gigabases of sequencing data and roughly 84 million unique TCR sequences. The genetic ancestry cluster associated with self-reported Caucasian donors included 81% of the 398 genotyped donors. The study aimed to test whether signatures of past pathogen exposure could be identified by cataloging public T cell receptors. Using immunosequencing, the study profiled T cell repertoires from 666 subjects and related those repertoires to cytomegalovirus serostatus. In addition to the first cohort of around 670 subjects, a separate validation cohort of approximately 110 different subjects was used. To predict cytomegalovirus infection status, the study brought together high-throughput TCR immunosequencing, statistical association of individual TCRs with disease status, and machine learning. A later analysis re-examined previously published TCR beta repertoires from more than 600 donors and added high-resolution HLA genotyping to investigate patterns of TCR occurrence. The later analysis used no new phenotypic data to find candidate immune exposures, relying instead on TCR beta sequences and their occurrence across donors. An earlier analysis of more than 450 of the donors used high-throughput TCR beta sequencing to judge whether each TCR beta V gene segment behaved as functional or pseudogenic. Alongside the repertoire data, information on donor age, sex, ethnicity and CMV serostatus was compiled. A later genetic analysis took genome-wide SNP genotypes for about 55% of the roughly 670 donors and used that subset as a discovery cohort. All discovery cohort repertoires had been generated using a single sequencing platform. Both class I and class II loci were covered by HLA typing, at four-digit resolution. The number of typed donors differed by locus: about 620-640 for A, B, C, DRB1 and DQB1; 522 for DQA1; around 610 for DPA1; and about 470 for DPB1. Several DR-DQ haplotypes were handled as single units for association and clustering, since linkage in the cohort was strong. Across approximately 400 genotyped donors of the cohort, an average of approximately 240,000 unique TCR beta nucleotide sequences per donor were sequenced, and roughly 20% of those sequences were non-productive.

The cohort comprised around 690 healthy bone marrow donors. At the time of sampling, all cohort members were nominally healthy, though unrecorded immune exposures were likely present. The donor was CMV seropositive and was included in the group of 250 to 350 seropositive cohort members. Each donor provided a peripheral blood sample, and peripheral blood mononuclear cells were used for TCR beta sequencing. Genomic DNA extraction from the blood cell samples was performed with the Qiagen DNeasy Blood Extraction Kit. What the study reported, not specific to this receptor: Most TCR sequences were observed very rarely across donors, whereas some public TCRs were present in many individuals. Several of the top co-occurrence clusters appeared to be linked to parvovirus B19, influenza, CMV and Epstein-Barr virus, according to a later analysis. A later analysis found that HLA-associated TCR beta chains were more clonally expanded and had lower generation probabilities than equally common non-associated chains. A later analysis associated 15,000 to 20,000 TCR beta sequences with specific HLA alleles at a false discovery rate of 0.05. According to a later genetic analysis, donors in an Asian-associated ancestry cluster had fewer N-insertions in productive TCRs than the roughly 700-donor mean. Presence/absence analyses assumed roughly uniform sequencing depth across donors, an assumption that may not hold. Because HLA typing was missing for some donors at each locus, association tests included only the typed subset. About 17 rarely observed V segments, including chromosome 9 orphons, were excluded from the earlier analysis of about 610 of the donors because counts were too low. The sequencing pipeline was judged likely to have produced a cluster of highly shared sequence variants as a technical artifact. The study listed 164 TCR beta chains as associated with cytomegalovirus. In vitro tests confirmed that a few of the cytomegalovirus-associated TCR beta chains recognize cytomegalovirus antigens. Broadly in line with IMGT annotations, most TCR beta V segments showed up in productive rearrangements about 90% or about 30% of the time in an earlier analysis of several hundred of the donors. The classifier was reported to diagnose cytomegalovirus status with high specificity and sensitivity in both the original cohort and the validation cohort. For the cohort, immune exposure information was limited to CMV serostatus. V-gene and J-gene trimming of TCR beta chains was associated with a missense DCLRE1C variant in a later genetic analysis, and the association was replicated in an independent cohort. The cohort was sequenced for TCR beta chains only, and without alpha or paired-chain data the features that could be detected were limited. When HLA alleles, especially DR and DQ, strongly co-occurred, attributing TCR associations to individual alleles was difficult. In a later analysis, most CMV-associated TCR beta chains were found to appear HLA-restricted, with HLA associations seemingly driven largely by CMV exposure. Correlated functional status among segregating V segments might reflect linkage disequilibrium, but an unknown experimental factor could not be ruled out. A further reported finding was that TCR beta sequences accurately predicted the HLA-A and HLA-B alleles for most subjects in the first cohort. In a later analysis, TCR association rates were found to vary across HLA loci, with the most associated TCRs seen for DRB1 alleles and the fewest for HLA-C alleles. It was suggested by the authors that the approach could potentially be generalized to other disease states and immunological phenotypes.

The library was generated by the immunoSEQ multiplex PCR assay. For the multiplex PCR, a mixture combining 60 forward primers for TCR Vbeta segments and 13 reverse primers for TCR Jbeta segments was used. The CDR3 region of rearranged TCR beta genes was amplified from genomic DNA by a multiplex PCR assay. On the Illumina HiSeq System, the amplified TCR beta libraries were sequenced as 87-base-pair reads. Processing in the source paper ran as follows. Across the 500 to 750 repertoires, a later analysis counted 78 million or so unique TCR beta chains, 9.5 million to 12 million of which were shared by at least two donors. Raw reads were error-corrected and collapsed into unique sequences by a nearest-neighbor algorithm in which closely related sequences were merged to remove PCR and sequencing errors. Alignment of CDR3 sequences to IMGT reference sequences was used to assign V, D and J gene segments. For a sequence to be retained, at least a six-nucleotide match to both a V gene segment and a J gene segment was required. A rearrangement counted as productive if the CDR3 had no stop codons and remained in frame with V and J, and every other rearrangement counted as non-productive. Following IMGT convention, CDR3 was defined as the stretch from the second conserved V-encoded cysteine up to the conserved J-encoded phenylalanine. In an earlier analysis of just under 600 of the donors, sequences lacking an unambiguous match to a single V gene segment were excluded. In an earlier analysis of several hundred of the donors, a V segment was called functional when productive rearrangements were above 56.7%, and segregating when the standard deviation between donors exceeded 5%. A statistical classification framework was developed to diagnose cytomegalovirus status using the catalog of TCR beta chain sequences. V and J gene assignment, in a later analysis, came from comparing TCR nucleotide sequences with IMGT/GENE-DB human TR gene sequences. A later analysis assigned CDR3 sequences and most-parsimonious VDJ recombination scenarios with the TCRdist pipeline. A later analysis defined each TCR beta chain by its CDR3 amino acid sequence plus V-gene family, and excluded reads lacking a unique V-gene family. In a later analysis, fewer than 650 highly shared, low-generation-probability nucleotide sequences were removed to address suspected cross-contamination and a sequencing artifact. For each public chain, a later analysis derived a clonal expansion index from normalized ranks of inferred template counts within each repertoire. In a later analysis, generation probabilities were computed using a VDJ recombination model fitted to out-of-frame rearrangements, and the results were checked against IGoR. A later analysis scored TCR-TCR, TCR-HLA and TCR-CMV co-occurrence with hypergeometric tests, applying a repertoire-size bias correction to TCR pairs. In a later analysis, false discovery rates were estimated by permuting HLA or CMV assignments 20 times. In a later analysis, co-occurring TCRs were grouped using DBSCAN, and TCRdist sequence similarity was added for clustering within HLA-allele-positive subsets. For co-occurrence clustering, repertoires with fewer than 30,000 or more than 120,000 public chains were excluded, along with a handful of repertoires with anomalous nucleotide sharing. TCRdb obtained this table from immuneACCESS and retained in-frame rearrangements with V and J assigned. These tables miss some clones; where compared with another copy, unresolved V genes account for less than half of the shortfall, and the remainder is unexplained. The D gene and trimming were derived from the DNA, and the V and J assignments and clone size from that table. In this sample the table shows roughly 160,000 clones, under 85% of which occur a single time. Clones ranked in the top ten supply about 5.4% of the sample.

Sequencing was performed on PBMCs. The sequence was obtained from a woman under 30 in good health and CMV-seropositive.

The sequenced DNA: TGTGCCAGCAGTTCCCGTGGACAGGGCGACGAGCAGTACTTC. This sequence encodes CASSSRGQGDEQYF. The chain is assembled from TRBV2 and TRBJ2-7, and 8 junction bases match TRBD1. From the cysteine through the phenylalanine, the CDR3 covers 14 amino acids. Left in the record is the CDR3 DNA by itself, 42 bases read in frame from the first base. Trimming takes 5 bases off V and 5 bases off J; junction bases not matched to a gene: 8. CDR1 and CDR2 are drawn from the germline V gene: SNHLY, FYNNEI.